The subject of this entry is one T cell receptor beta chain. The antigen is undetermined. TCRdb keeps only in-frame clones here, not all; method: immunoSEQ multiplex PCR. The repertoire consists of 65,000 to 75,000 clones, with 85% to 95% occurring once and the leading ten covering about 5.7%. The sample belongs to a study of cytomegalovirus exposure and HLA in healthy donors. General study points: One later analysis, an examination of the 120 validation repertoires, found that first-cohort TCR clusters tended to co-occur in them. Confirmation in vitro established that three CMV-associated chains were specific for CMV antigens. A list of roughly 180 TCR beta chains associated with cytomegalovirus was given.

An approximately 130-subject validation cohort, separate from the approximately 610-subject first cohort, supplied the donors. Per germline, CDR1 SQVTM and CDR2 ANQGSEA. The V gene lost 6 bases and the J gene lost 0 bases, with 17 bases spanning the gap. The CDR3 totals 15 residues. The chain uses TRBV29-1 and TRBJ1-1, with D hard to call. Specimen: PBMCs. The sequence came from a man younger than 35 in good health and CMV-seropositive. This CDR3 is CSVVPEGVVNTEAFF. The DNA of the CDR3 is TGCAGCGTAGTACCGGAGGGTGTCGTGAACACTGAAGCTTTCTTT.